The following is a TCR beta chain sequence with its context. These data originate in a study of blood T cell repertoires in COVID-19. The wider study: PBMCs, B-cell-depleted T cells, or T cells provided the cDNA or gDNA that made up the material.

Some clones are missing from TCRdb's copy, which holds only in-frame ones; the method was immunoSEQ multiplex PCR. The table lists 300,000 to 450,000 clones, around 87% of them singletons, with about 2.3% in the top ten. Seattle participants joined during active infection and were tracked over time. The CDR3 is 17 residues long. The V gene end was trimmed by 5 bases and the J gene end by 2 bases; junction bases not matched to a gene: 9. CDR1 and CDR2 from the germline V gene are SGHTA and FQGTGA. This clonotype originated in a woman aged 55-70 years with COVID-19, enrolled during active disease. This chain connects TRBV7-3 to TRBJ2-3; 11 bases map to TRBD2. The sample consisted of peripheral blood. CDR3 in amino acids: CASSPSLAGGYTDTQYF. The CDR3 DNA sequence: TGTGCCAGCAGCCCATCGCTAGCGGGGGGTTACACAGATACGCAGTATTTT.